This T cell receptor beta chain was captured by sequencing in a study of blood T cell repertoires in COVID-19. For the study at large: Sample material is recorded as cDNA or gDNA derived from T cells, B-cell-depleted T cells, or PBMCs.

Study processing details: For nucleated cells, counts were estimated from reference gene primer amplification. Generated by immunoSEQ multiplex PCR, the TCRdb table keeps only in-frame clones and is missing some. The V and J calls and clone size are taken from that table; D and trimming were inferred from the DNA. The table has some 190,000 clones, under 90% seen once. The CDR3 extends over 13 amino acids. Deletions cut 3 bases from V and 9 bases from J, with 17 bases between. Germline CDR1 and CDR2: SQVTM and ANQGSEA. Seattle's cohort entered during active infection and was followed longitudinally. The clonotype originates from a person between 65 and 79 years old with COVID-19, enrolled during active disease. The chain has TRBV29-1 and TRBJ1-1; possible D gene TRBD1, 6 bases. Sequencing was performed on peripheral blood. The DNA of the CDR3 is TGCAGCGTTGAGATTACCGGGACACCTCAAGCTTTCTTT. Translating gives CSVEITGTPQAFF.